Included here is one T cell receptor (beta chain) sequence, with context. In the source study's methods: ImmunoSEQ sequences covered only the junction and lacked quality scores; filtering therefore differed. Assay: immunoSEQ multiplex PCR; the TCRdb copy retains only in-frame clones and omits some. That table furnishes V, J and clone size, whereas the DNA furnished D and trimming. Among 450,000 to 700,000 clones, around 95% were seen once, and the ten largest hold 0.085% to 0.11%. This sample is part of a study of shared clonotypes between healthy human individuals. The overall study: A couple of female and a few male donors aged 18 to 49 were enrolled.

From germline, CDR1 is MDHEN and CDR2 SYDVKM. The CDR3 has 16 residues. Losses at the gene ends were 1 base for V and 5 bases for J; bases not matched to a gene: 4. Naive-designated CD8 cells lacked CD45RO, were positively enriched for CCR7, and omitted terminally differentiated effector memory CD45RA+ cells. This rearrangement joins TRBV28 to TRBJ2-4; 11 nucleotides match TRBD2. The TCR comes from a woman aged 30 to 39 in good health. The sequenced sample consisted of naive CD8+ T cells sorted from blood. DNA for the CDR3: TGTGCCAGCAGTTTATCAAGGGGACTAGCGGAAAACATTCAGTACTTC. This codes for CASSLSRGLAENIQYF.